This T cell receptor beta chain was obtained from a study of post-analysis software for immune sequencing data. Overall study results and limits: Diversity measured as normalized Chao1 was significantly lower in multiple sclerosis patients than in controls. Included in a set of roughly five TRBV segments more frequent in patients than controls were TRBV5-6, TRBV5-1 and TRBV20-1.

Concerning this clonotype: The antigen is unknown.

Losses at the gene ends were 2 bases for V and 6 bases for J; bases not matched to a gene: 8. The length of the CDR3 is 15 residues. Germline CDR1 SGHRS, CDR2 YFSETQ. Tagging with unique molecular identifiers was a feature of the TCR beta cDNA libraries. TCRdb reanalysed the PCR reads using MiXCR and keeps one entry per CDR3 protein. The repertoire includes a few hundred thousand distinct CDR3 sequences, under 55% of them detected once, and over 10% sits in the top ten. V and J are TRBV5-1 and TRBJ2-7; 10 bases match TRBD1. This receptor was taken from a girl under 18 with multiple sclerosis. The sample taken for sequencing was blood. The CDR3 sequence: CASSLAGTGESEQYF. The CDR3 DNA reads as TGCGCCAGCAGCTTAGCCGGGACAGGGGAGTCCGAGCAGTACTTC. Complete variable domain (other parts from reference TRBV5-1 and TRBJ2-7): KAGVTQTPRYLIKTRGQQVTLSCSPISGHRSVSWYQQTPGQGLQFLFEYFSETQRNKGNFPGRFSGRQFSNSRSEMNVSTLELGDSALYLCASSLAGTGESEQYFGPGTRLTVT.